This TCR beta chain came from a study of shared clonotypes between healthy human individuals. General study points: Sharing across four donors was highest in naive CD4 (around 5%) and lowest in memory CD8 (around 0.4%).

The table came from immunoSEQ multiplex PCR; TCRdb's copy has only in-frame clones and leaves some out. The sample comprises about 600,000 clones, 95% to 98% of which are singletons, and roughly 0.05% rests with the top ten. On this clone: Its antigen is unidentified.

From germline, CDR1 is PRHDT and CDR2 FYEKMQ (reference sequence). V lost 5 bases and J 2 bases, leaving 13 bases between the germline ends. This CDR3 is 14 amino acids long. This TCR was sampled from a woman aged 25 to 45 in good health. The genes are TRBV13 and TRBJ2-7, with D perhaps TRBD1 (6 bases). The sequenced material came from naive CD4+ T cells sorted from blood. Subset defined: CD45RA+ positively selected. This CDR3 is CASSTTRTAYEQYF. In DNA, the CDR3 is TGTGCCAGCAGCACGACACGGACAGCCTACGAGCAGTACTTC.